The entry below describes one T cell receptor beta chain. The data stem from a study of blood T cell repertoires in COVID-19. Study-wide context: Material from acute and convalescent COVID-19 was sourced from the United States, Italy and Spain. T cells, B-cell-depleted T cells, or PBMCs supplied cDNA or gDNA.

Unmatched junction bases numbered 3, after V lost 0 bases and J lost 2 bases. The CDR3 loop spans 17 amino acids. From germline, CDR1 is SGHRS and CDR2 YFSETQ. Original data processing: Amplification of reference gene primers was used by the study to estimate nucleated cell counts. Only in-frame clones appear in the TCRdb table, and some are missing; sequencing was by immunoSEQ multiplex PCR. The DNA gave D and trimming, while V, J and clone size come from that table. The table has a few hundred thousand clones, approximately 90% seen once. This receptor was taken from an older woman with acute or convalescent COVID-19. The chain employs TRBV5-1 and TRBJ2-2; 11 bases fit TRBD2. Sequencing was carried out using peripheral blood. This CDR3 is CASSLVLAGANTGELFF. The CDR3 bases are TGCGCCAGCAGCTTGGTACTAGCGGGGGCCAACACCGGGGAGCTGTTTTTT.